This T cell receptor (beta chain) was sequenced in a study of T cell changes during pregnancy in multiple sclerosis. Sequencing used immunoSEQ multiplex PCR; TCRdb keeps in-frame clones, though not all of them. The repertoire holds approximately 61,000 clones, with 88% as singletons. Here the sequenced sample was peripheral blood, taken in the first trimester of pregnancy. The source of this sequence is a female donor with multiple sclerosis, enrolled in a pregnancy study.

The CDR3 sequence: CASSVQGRHEQFF. In DNA, the CDR3 is TGTGCCAGCAGTGTACAGGGTCGGCATGAGCAGTTCTTC. The V and J genes are TRBV6-6 and TRBJ2-1, with D possibly being TRBD1 (6 bases). From germline, CDR1 is MNHNY and CDR2 SVGAGI (reference sequence). CDR3 length: 13 amino acids. V lost 5 bases and J 8 bases, leaving 13 bases between the germline ends.